This TCR beta chain was observed in a study of T cell responses to AZD1222 COVID-19 vaccine. Profiling relied on immunoSEQ multiplex PCR, and the TCRdb table lists in-frame clones only, not all of them. The data hold roughly 140,000 clones, with 90% observed a single time. The CDR3 spans 19 residues. The V gene's germline CDR1 is SEHNR and CDR2 FQNEAQ (reference sequence). V lost 2 bases and J lost 4; bases outside the gene matches: 18. As to this clone: What it binds is not known.

Points from the study as a whole: There were mostly white British donors and more females than males, and clonal diversity was possibly underestimated. Regions left unmutated in variants are reportedly the target of nearly half of spike-specific TCRs. Baseline seropositivity characterized only a handful of AZD1222 recipients. Repertoires were sampled only after the peak T cell response.

The chain combines TRBV7-9 with TRBJ2-3; 7 bases fit TRBD2. This material consisted of peripheral blood, taken 28 days after the second AZD1222 dose. The receptor's source is an adult who received the AZD1222 COVID-19 vaccine. CDR3 sequence reads: CASSLWFSIAGSASDTQYF. CDR3 sequence (DNA): TGTGCCAGCAGCTTATGGTTCTCGATAGCGGGTTCAGCCTCAGATACGCAGTATTTT.